This T cell receptor beta chain was documented in a study of Ad26.COV2.S vaccination and SARS-CoV-2 variants. General study points: Ad26.COV2.S recipients had broader spike-specific TCRs (P = 0.0014). Researchers cautioned that TCR breadth and depth analyses may have underestimated total T cell responses. Substantial breadth was reportedly displayed by spike-specific CD8+ and CD4+ T cell responses after vaccination.

V dropped 1 base and J dropped 3 bases, with 13 bases sitting between them. CDR3 length: 15 residues. Germline V gene lookup returns CDR1 SGHVS and CDR2 FNYEAQ. Profiled with immunoSEQ multiplex PCR; TCRdb holds only in-frame clones, not every one. Of roughly 500,000 clones listed, 85% to 90% are singletons. A remark on this clone: The antigen is not known.

This sample's treatment: 15 to 20 received Ad26.COV2.S at low or high dose, single or two shots; about five received placebo; per-sample allocation not given. Material that was analyzed had been drawn on day 63 after the first vaccine or placebo injection. Within Boston, the person who donated was an adult of 18-55 years. The receptor was derived from a person between 18 and 65 years old who received the Ad26.COV2.S COVID-19 vaccine or a placebo. The V call is TRBV7-6, the J call TRBJ2-7; D gene unclear. The source material was peripheral blood, sampled in a trial of Ad26.COV2.S vaccine versus placebo. DNA of the CDR3: TGTGCCAGCAGCTTAGATGTAGGGCCGGTCTACGAGCAGTACTTC. It specifies CASSLDVGPVYEQYF.